This TCR beta chain is from a study of identical twins. This clonotype showed up just a few times. The V gene's germline CDR1 is DFQATT and CDR2 SNEGSKA (reference sequence). The length of the CDR3 is 14 residues. The V gene lost 6 bases and the J gene lost 0 bases, with 14 bases spanning the gap. A universal primer site arose from template switching, and cDNA bore unique molecular identifiers. In TCRdb, the 5' RACE reads were re-called with MiXCR into one record per CDR3 protein. Seen here are approximately 680,000 distinct CDR3 sequences, around 7.4% observed once, and the top ten hold around 1.6%. These data were likewise used in another study, on yellow fever vaccine responses in identical twins.

The genes are TRBV20-1 and TRBJ1-1, with a tentative D call TRBD1 (6 bases). The sequenced sample was PBMCs. The sequence was collected from a woman aged 18-29 years in good health. The CDR3 sequence: CSAPWGPMNTEAFF. CDR3 sequence (DNA): TGCAGTGCCCCTTGGGGGCCAATGAACACTGAAGCTTTCTTT.